The rows below give T cell receptor beta chains drawn from one sample of a study of beta chain features in type 1 diabetes. Clones were read by immunoSEQ multiplex PCR, and TCRdb kept only the in-frame ones, dropping some. Of approximately 120,000 clones listed, 30% to 40% are singletons. The sample consisted of stem cell memory CD4+ T cells from blood. These receptors were obtained from a woman under 30 in good health. Both conserved end residues are part of each CDR3. A D gene is named only where the DNA matches it firmly. A clone size is listed for some rows: how often the clone was seen (once, few, many), or a class if it is expanded.

d_call clone_size j_call v_call cdr3_aa cdr3_nt
TRBD2 - TRBJ2-7 TRBV6-1 CASRSGRSSYEQYF TGTGCCAGCCGCAGCGGGAGGTCGTCCTACGAGCAGTACTTC
- - TRBJ2-7 TRBV4-3 CASSLHLGRAYEQYF TGCGCCAGCAGCCTTCACTTGGGCAGGGCCTACGAGCAGTACTTC
- few TRBJ2-1 TRBV29-1 CSAKSLASTYNEQFF TGCAGCGCAAAGAGCCTAGCGTCAACCTACAATGAGCAGTTCTTC
- few TRBJ1-1 TRBV29-1 CSVDRVVTEAFF TGCAGCGTTGACAGGGTCGTGACTGAAGCTTTCTTT
TRBD1 - TRBJ1-2 TRBV28 CASRSRTGGGYTF TGTGCCAGCAGATCAAGGACAGGCGGGGGCTACACCTTC
- - TRBJ1-5 TRBV19 CASTSPAEPQHF TGTGCCAGTACCTCCCCGGCGGAGCCCCAGCATTTT
- few TRBJ2-7 TRBV7-2 CASRTGTEQYF TGTGCCAGCAGAACAGGGACCGAGCAGTACTTC
- few TRBJ2-1 TRBV5-1 CASSLMVPSSYNEQFF TGCGCCAGCAGCTTAATGGTCCCGAGCTCCTACAATGAGCAGTTCTTC
- - TRBJ2-5 TRBV13 CASSFRETQYF TGTGCCAGCAGCTTCCGGGAGACCCAGTACTTC
- few TRBJ2-2 TRBV11-3 CASSLVLASVGELFF TGTGCCAGCAGCTTAGTTTTAGCGTCCGTCGGGGAGCTGTTTTTT
- - TRBJ1-1 TRBV21-1 CARLVTEGRNTEAFF TGTGCCCGCCTGGTCACTGAGGGAAGGAACACTGAAGCTTTCTTT
- few TRBJ1-1 TRBV7-9 CASSLRGNTEAFF TGTGCCAGCAGCTTACGGGGGAACACTGAAGCTTTCTTT
TRBD1 - TRBJ1-2 TRBV5-4 CASSYWTGGIGYGYTF TGTGCCAGCAGCTATTGGACAGGGGGTATCGGCTATGGCTACACCTTC